The source of this T cell receptor beta chain is a study of T-cell reconstitution after alpha-beta-depleted transplantation in children. Overall study findings and caveats: Once a year had passed after transplant, T-cell counts and diversity came mostly from newly produced T cells. Several hundred rapidly expanded clones from non-depleted graft cells reportedly supplied alpha-beta T cells about two months post-transplant. Recipient T cells and thymic progenitors that survived gave rise to the high TCRbeta diversity observed at day 60 in some patients.

The V gene's germline CDR1 is SSHAT and CDR2 FNYEAQ (reference sequence). The CDR3 spans 18 residues. V was cut by 1 base and J by 0 bases, with 15 bases left in between. With respect to this clonotype: The target antigen is unknown.

The authors prepared the TCRbeta library with unique molecular identifiers. One entry per CDR3 protein, called by TCRdb with MiXCR from the PCR reads. The repertoire includes some 550,000 distinct CDR3 sequences, more than 20% of them detected once, and over 12% sits in the top ten. The sample consisted of PBMCs, mostly from graft donor cells, taken 360 days after TCRalphabeta/CD19-depleted stem cell transplant. The TCR was taken from a boy younger than two who had a stem cell transplant for acute myeloid leukemia, so the T cells may come from the graft donor. The rearrangement uses TRBV7-7 and TRBJ2-2; tentative D call: TRBD2 (5 bases). The CDR3 here is CASSLVFGGLANTGELFF. CDR3 nucleotide sequence: TGTGCCAGCAGCTTAGTATTTGGCGGACTCGCGAACACCGGGGAGCTGTTTTTT.